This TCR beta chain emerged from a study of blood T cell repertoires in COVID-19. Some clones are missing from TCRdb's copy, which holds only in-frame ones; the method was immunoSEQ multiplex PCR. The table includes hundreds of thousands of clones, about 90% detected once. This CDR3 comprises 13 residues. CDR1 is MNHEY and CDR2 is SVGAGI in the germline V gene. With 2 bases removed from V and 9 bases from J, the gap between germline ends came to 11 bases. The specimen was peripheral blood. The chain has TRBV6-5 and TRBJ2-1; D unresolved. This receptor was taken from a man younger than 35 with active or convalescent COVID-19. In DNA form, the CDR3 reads TGTGCCAGCAGTTACCCGCAGGTCGGTGAGCAGTTCTTC. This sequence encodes CASSYPQVGEQFF.